What follows are 21 T cell receptor beta chains derived from one specimen sequenced in a study of cytomegalovirus exposure and HLA in healthy donors. Measured with immunoSEQ multiplex PCR; TCRdb has only the in-frame clones, and not every one. The table lists more than 110,000 clones, around 93% of them singletons. The sequenced material came from PBMCs. These receptors were obtained from a man aged 18 to 30 in good health and CMV-seropositive.

This chain uses TRBV5-5 with TRBJ2-7; 8 bases are shared with TRBD1. The CDR3 totals 15 residues. Germline values: CDR1 SGHKS, CDR2 YYEKEE (reference sequence). V gave up 0 bases and J gave up 3 bases; unmatched junction bases: 5. The CDR3 loop reads CASSLETGEDYEQYF. Here the CDR3 DNA reads TGTGCCAGCAGCTTGGAGACAGGGGAGGACTACGAGCAGTACTTC.

This chain uses TRBV9 with TRBJ2-7; perhaps TRBD1 as D (7 bases). Germline lookup yields CDR1 SGDLS and CDR2 YYNGEE. The V and J ends lost 0 bases and 3 bases respectively, with 13 bases between them. CDR3 size: 15 residues. The CDR3 DNA is TGTGCCAGCAGCGTAGGGGGCAGGGGGGACTACGAGCAGTACTTC. Translation: CASSVGGRGDYEQYF. Using reference TRBV9 and TRBJ2-7 for the parts outside the CDR3, the full variable domain is DSGVTQTPKHLITATGQRVTLRCSPRSGDLSVYWYQQSLDQGLQFLIQYYNGEERAKGNILERFSAQQFPDLHSELNLSSLELGDSALYFCASSVGGRGDYEQYFGPGTRLTVT.

CDR3 sequence (DNA): TGTGCCAGCACCGAGGGGGCCGAGGTCACAGATACGCAGTATTTT. Amino acids: CASTEGAEVTDTQYF. The V call is TRBV6-5, the J call TRBJ2-3; TRBD1 matches at 7 bases. V lost 7 bases and J lost 2; bases outside the gene matches: 9. Looked up from germline, CDR1 is MNHEY and CDR2 is SVGAGI. The CDR3 sequence is 15 residues long.

This chain connects TRBV15 to TRBJ1-3; D is perhaps TRBD1 (5 bases). This CDR3 spans 15 amino acids. CDR1 and CDR2 (germline): LNHNV, YYDKDF (reference sequence). Trimming removed 8 bases at V and 0 bases at J, with 14 bases between. The CDR3 sequence is CATQGAGRSGNTIYF. The DNA of the CDR3 is TGTGCCACCCAAGGGGCCGGGCGCTCTGGAAACACCATATATTTT.

This chain connects TRBV28 to TRBJ1-5; possibly TRBD1 for D (6 bases). V was trimmed by 6 bases and J by 0 bases, leaving 21 bases between them. The CDR3 contains 18 residues. Per the germline V gene, CDR1 is MDHEN and CDR2 is SYDVKM. The CDR3 protein is CASRITNREYYSNQPQHF. The CDR3 DNA is TGTGCCAGCAGGATAACGAACAGGGAGTATTATAGCAATCAGCCCCAGCATTTT.

Concerning this clone: One end of the junction fails to match germline, which may point to a read error. V usage is TRBV2 and J usage is TRBJ1-1; 7 positions agree with TRBD1. Germline CDR1 reads SNHLY; CDR2 reads FYNNEI. CDR3 length: 13 residues. CDR3 bases: TGTGCCAGCAGTTCAGGACAGGCAAGTTTCCGTCTATTT. Residues: CASSSGQASFRLF.

V gene TRBV27 combines with J gene TRBJ1-5, with unresolved D. The CDR3 has 12 amino acids. V lost 4 bases, J lost 4 bases, and 5 bases lay in between. CDR1 MNHEY and CDR2 SMNVEV come from the germline V gene (reference sequence). The CDR3 spells CASSSQNQPQHF. The CDR3 nucleotides are TGTGCCAGCAGTTCGCAGAATCAGCCCCAGCATTTT.

The rearrangement links TRBV6-1 to TRBJ1-2; 7 positions match TRBD1. Germline V CDR1 and CDR2: MNHNS, SASEGT. The V and J ends lost 5 bases and 4 bases, in that order; junction bases with no gene match: 10. The CDR3 loop spans 15 amino acids. CDR3 amino acids: CASSIYLGGTYGYTF. CDR3 DNA: TGTGCCAGCAGTATTTACTTAGGGGGCACCTATGGCTACACCTTC.

The chain links TRBV30 to TRBJ1-2; TRBD1 might be the D (5 bases). Germline assignment: CDR1 GTSNPN and CDR2 SVGIG (reference sequence). The CDR3 runs 14 residues. The germline V and J ends were trimmed by 2 bases and 0 bases, with 10 bases remaining between them. The CDR3 sequence: CAWSRGLANYGYTF. The CDR3 region has the DNA TGTGCCTGGAGTAGGGGACTAGCTAACTATGGCTACACCTTC. The full variable domain, rest sourced from reference TRBV30 and TRBJ1-2, is SQTIHQWPATLVQPVGSPLSLECTVEGTSNPNLYWYRQAAGRGLQLLFYSVGIGQISSEVPQNLSASRPQDRQFILSSKKLLLSDSGFYLCAWSRGLANYGYTFGSGTRLTVV.

This clone occurred a few times. The genes are TRBV5-1 and TRBJ1-2, with a possible D match to TRBD1 (5 bases). Germline CDR1 reads SGHRS; CDR2 reads YFSETQ. V was clipped by 3 bases and J by 5 bases, with 17 bases between them. The CDR3 has 15 amino acids. This CDR3 reads CASSSSTREGYGYTF. CDR3 nucleotides: TGCGCCAGCAGCTCCTCAACCAGGGAGGGTTATGGCTACACCTTC.

The V and J genes are TRBV15 and TRBJ2-3, with D tentatively TRBD1 (6 bases). CDR3 length: 15 amino acids. Germline values: CDR1 LNHNV, CDR2 YYDKDF (reference sequence). Trimming shortened V by 2 bases and J by 2 bases, and 11 bases separated the two germline ends. The CDR3 DNA sequence: TGTGCCACCAGCAGAAGACAGGCCCACACAGATACGCAGTATTTT. Translation: CATSRRQAHTDTQYF.

The chain employs TRBV28 and TRBJ1-4, with D maybe TRBD1 (6 bases). This CDR3 comprises 12 residues. Between the trimmed V and J ends, which lost 3 bases and 8 bases, there was a span of 7 bases. The V gene's germline CDR1 is MDHEN and CDR2 SYDVKM. The CDR3 loop is CASSLQGEKLFF. The CDR3 nucleotides read TGTGCCAGCAGTTTGCAGGGGGAAAAACTGTTTTTT. The whole variable domain, filled in from reference TRBV28 and TRBJ1-4, reads DVKVTQSSRYLVKRTGEKVFLECVQDMDHENMFWYRQDPGLGLRLIYFSYDVKMKEKGDIPEGYSVSREKKERFSLILESASTNQTSMYLCASSLQGEKLFFGSGTQLSVL.

The chain couples TRBV7-2 to TRBJ2-2; D ambiguous. Trimming cost V 5 bases and J 6 bases, with 7 bases left between them. There are 12 residues in the CDR3. The germline V gene has CDR1 SGHTA and CDR2 FQGNSA. This CDR3 reads CASSLFPGELFF. CDR3 coding DNA: TGTGCCAGCAGCCTTTTCCCCGGGGAGCTGTTTTTT.

The V and J genes are TRBV7-2 and TRBJ2-7; the match to TRBD2 covers 10 bases. Trimming cost V 4 bases and J 5 bases; bases outside gene matches: 2. The length of the CDR3 is 13 residues. From germline, CDR1 is SGHTA and CDR2 FQGNSA. This CDR3 reads CASSSSGSNEQYF. The CDR3, as DNA: TGTGCCAGCAGCTCTAGCGGGAGTAACGAGCAGTACTTC.

The chain is built from TRBV6-1 and TRBJ2-7; no definite D call. Germline V CDR1 and CDR2: MNHNS, SASEGT. This CDR3 region has 11 residues. The germline V and J ends were trimmed by 0 bases and 9 bases, with 6 bases remaining between them. The CDR3 here is CASSEASLQYF. The CDR3 nucleotides are TGTGCCAGCAGTGAAGCTTCCCTGCAGTACTTC.

The chain uses TRBV30 and TRBJ2-5; 7 nucleotides align to TRBD2. This CDR3 region has 13 residues. V shed 2 bases, J shed 5 bases, and the junction held 5 bases outside the gene matches. Germline V lookup: CDR1 GTSNPN, CDR2 SVGIG (reference sequence). CDR3 sequence (DNA): TGTGCCTGGAGTATCCCAGCGGGGGAGACCCAGTACTTC. It specifies CAWSIPAGETQYF.

The V call is TRBV10-2, the J call TRBJ1-1; no reliable D call. The CDR3 has 13 residues. CDR1 is WSHSY and CDR2 is SAAADI in the germline V gene. The V gene lost 7 bases and the J gene lost 0 bases, with 9 bases spanning the gap. CDR3 nucleotide sequence: TGCGCCAGCATACGGCGGTTGAACACTGAAGCTTTCTTT. Amino acids: CASIRRLNTEAFF.

This clone was found once. The chain joins TRBV7-8 to TRBJ2-1, with TRBD2 matching over 7 bases. Germline values: CDR1 SGHVS, CDR2 FQNEAQ. J gave up 9 bases and V 1 base, and 3 bases lay outside the gene matches. CDR3 length equals 13 residues. CDR3 bases: TGTGCCAGCAGCTTAGTTTTAGCGGGTGAGCAGTTCTTC. Protein product: CASSLVLAGEQFF.

The chain carries TRBV28 and TRBJ1-4; 8 nucleotides align to TRBD1. This CDR3 has 15 residues. After removal of 7 bases from V and 7 bases from J, the junction contained 11 bases not matched to a gene. Germline loops: CDR1 MDHEN, CDR2 SYDVKM. CDR3 coding DNA: TGTGCCAGCACCCTCTCCCGGGGGACAGGTGAAAAACTGTTTTTT. Translated: CASTLSRGTGEKLFF.

The chain uses TRBV2 and TRBJ2-4; 7 bases line up with TRBD1. V was pared by 5 bases and J by 7 bases, with 5 bases of the junction left unmatched. Per germline, CDR1 SNHLY and CDR2 FYNNEI. The CDR3 length is 13 residues. CDR3 amino acids: CASSRDSGNIQYF. The CDR3, as DNA: TGTGCCAGCAGTCGGGACAGTGGGAACATTCAGTACTTC.

J is TRBJ2-1 and V is TRBV7-9; D unclear. The CDR3 length is 12 residues. Trimming left V 3 bases short and J 9 bases short, with 9 bases between. Germline V CDR1 and CDR2: SEHNR, FQNEAQ (reference sequence). CDR3 DNA: TGTGCCAGCAGCTTGGGCGTCGGTGAGCAGTTCTTC. Its protein is CASSLGVGEQFF.